These T cell receptor beta chains were read from a single sample in a study of cytotoxic CD8 clonotypes in ibrutinib-treated CLL. The table came from immunoSEQ multiplex PCR; TCRdb's copy has only in-frame clones and leaves some out. In the table there are fewer than 400,000 clones, about 61% of which are singletons. Sample: PBMCs, taken after 36 months of ibrutinib treatment. These receptors originate from a human donor with chronic lymphocytic leukemia. The CDR3 runs from the conserved cysteine through the conserved F or W. D genes are given only for firm matches. The listing skips clone size in some rows; elsewhere it reads once, few, many or a size class.

D gene	clone size	V gene	J gene	CDR3 protein	CDR3 DNA
TRBD1	.	TRBV4-1	TRBJ1-5	CASADRSNQPQHF	TGCGCCAGCGCGGACAGGAGCAATCAGCCCCAGCATTTT
.	.	TRBV29-1	TRBJ1-4	CSVGRDNEKLFF	TGCAGCGTTGGCAGGGATAATGAAAAACTGTTTTTT
TRBD2	.	TRBV18	TRBJ2-7	CASSPPSGTIEQYF	TGTGCCAGCTCACCACCTAGCGGGACAATCGAGCAGTACTTC
.	.	TRBV6-5	TRBJ2-7	CATRQGSYEQYF	TGTGCCACAAGGCAGGGCTCCTACGAGCAGTACTTC
.	.	TRBV5-4	TRBJ2-2	CASSLVGRRTGELFF	TGTGCCAGCAGCTTGGTTGGGAGGCGCACCGGGGAGCTGTTTTTT
TRBD1	.	TRBV7-3	TRBJ2-1	CASSTDRGSNEQFF	TGTGCCAGCAGTACGGACAGGGGGAGCAATGAGCAGTTCTTC
.	.	TRBV28	TRBJ2-6	CASPPGLSRSGANVLTF	TGTGCCAGTCCCCCGGGTCTTTCCCGCTCTGGGGCCAACGTCCTGACTTTC
.	.	TRBV5-1	TRBJ2-7	CASSPTGTYYEQYF	TGCGCCAGCAGCCCTACCGGGACCTACTACGAGCAGTACTTC
.	.	TRBV5-6	TRBJ2-7	CASSLGAGSYEQYF	TGTGCCAGCAGCTTGGGAGCAGGGTCCTACGAGCAGTACTTC
.	.	TRBV27	TRBJ2-2	CASSSPIRTGELFF	TGTGCCAGCAGTTCCCCGATCCGCACCGGGGAGCTGTTTTTT
TRBD1	.	TRBV7-2	TRBJ1-4	CASSSSGTGVEKLFF	TGTGCCAGCAGCTCCTCCGGGACAGGGGTTGAAAAACTGTTTTTT
TRBD1	.	TRBV9	TRBJ1-6	CASSVRTGDNSPLHF	TGTGCCAGCAGCGTAAGGACAGGGGATAATTCACCCCTCCACTTT
.	few	TRBV27	TRBJ2-3	CASSQDPTATTDTQYF	TGTGCCAGCAGTCAGGACCCGACAGCAACCACAGATACGCAGTATTTT
.	.	TRBV5-1	TRBJ2-3	CASSLLLLGTDTQYF	TGCGCCAGCAGCTTGCTTCTACTAGGCACAGATACGCAGTATTTT
.	once	TRBV27	TRBJ1-5	CASSFSGQPYSNQPQHF	TGTGCCAGCAGTTTCTCCGGACAGCCTTATAGCAATCAGCCCCAGCATTTT
TRBD2	once	TRBV9	TRBJ2-3	CASSPLGGALGDTQYF	TGTGCCAGCTCCCCCCTCGGGGGGGCCCTGGGGGATACGCAGTATTTT
TRBD1	.	TRBV4-1	TRBJ2-1	CASSQPARGHEQFF	TGCGCCAGCAGCCAACCTGCCAGGGGGCATGAGCAGTTCTTC
.	many	TRBV28	TRBJ1-1	CASSAFDYTEAFF	TGTGCCAGCAGTGCCTTCGACTACACTGAAGCTTTCTTT
.	.	TRBV2	TRBJ1-2	CASRGIRGPYGYTF	TGTGCCAGCAGGGGCATAAGGGGTCCCTATGGCTACACCTTC
.	.	TRBV7-9	TRBJ1-1	CASSLGTLRTEAFF	TGTGCCAGCAGCTTGGGGACCCTGAGGACTGAAGCTTTCTTT
.	.	TRBV6-1	TRBJ2-5	CASPPQGRETQYF	TGTGCCAGCCCACCACAGGGTCGGGAGACCCAGTACTTC
.	.	TRBV29-1	TRBJ1-2	CSVKVQQLNYGYTF	TGCAGCGTTAAGGTGCAGCAGCTCAACTATGGCTACACCTTC
TRBD2	few	TRBV7-3	TRBJ2-1	CASSLRGRDDEQFF	TGTGCCAGCAGCTTAAGAGGGAGGGATGATGAGCAGTTCTTC
TRBD2	.	TRBV7-2	TRBJ2-5	CASSSLLAGGRRGEETQYF	TGTGCCAGCAGCTCACTACTAGCGGGAGGCCGAAGGGGGGAAGAGACCCAGTACTTC
.	.	TRBV15	TRBJ2-1	CATSERTFSSYNEQFF	TGTGCCACCAGCGAACGGACCTTTAGCTCCTACAATGAGCAGTTCTTC
.	.	TRBV5-1	TRBJ1-1	CASSLDRRVGPNTEAFF	TGCGCCAGCAGCTTGGACAGGCGCGTGGGCCCGAACACTGAAGCTTTCTTT
.	.	TRBV7-2	TRBJ2-7	CASSLYVRGETPEGYEQYF	TGTGCCAGCAGCTTATACGTACGAGGAGAGACCCCGGAGGGCTACGAGCAGTACTTC
TRBD1	.	TRBV19	TRBJ1-2	CASSAPNRGNYGYTF	TGTGCCAGTAGTGCACCCAACAGGGGAAACTATGGCTACACCTTC
.	.	TRBV5-1	TRBJ2-5	CASSLRPFETQYF	TGCGCCAGCAGCTTGAGACCTTTTGAGACCCAGTACTTC